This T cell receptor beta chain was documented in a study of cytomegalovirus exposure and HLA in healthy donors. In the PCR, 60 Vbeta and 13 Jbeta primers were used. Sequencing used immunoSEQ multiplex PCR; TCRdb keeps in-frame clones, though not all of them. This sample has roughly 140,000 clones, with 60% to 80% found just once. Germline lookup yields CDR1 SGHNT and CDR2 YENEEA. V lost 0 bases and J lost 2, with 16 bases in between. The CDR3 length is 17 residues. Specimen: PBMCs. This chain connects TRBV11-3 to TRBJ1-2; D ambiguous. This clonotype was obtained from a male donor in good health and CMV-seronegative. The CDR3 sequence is CASSLDHNTRLNYGYTF. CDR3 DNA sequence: TGTGCCAGCAGCTTAGACCACAACACGCGACTAAACTATGGCTACACCTTC.